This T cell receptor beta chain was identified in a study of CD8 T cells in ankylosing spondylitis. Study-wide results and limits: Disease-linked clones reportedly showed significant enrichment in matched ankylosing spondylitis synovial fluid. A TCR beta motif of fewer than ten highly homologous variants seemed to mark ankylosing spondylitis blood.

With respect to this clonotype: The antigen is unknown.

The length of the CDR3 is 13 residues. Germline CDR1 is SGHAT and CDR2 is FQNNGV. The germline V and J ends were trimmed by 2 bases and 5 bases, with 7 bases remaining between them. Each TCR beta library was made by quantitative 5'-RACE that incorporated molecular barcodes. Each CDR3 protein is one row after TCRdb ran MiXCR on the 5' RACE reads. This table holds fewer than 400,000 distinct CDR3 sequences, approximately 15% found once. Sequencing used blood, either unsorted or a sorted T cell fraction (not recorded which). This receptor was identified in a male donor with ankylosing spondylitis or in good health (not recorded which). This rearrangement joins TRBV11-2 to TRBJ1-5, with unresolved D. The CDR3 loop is CASSLSPDQPQHF. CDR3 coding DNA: TGTGCCAGCAGCTTAAGCCCAGATCAGCCCCAGCATTTT.